This T cell receptor (beta chain) is from a study of beta chain features in type 1 diabetes. The germline V gene encodes CDR1 SGDLS and CDR2 YYNGEE. The germline V and J ends were trimmed by 2 bases and 13 bases, with 18 bases remaining between them. The CDR3 loop spans 13 amino acids. TCRB transcripts that were expressed got sequenced, as all of the isolated RNA had been reverse transcribed. Assay: immunoSEQ multiplex PCR; the TCRdb copy retains only in-frame clones and omits some. The sample lists hundreds of thousands of clones; roughly 15% were seen once. The sequence came from a man in his late teens or twenties in good health. Source material: naive CD4+ T cells from blood. The J gene is TRBJ1-1, the V gene TRBV9, with D perhaps TRBD1 (6 bases). CDR3 amino acids: CASSVPSGTPVFF. CDR3 bases: TGTGCCAGCAGCGTCCCATCCGGGACACCTGTTTTCTTT.